A selection of T cell receptor beta chains follows, all from one sample in a study of early T cells in non-severe SARS-CoV-2 infection. TCRdb redid the calling of the 5' RACE reads with MiXCR, one entry per CDR3 protein. The sample has 25,000 to 35,000 distinct CDR3 sequences; around 5.1% are singletons. The specimen was whole blood. All receptors come from an adult who was a healthcare worker with PCR-confirmed SARS-CoV-2 infection or an uninfected control (not recorded which). Both conserved end residues are part of each CDR3. Fields, in order: V gene, J gene, CDR3 protein.

TRBV6-6,TRBJ2-7,CASSYPSYEQYF
TRBV11-2,TRBJ2-5,CASSLDRGTSSQYF
TRBV7-6,TRBJ1-4,CASSLRAGAAEKLFF
TRBV6-1,TRBJ2-3,CASSEIRAADTQYF
TRBV4-2,TRBJ2-7,CASSGPGTSGGGRPYEQYF
TRBV4-1,TRBJ1-1,CASSQRFGDPNTEAFF
TRBV29-1,TRBJ2-7,CSVGREHSYEQYF
TRBV6-5,TRBJ2-5,CASSPLRGAGETQYF
TRBV20-1,TRBJ1-4,CSARGQVATNEKLFF
TRBV28,TRBJ2-6,CASSFSLGRPPSGANVLTF
TRBV12-3/TRBV12-4,TRBJ2-7,CASSSALRSYEQYF
TRBV5-1,TRBJ2-3,CASSLLPDTQYF
TRBV7-2,TRBJ2-1,CASSSRLAGSYNEQFF
TRBV14,TRBJ2-1,CASSQFERISYNEQFF
TRBV9,TRBJ2-1,CASSVARASGYNEQFF
TRBV7-2,TRBJ1-3,CASSSRQISGNTIYF
TRBV11-2,TRBJ1-3,CASSLTVGNTIYF
TRBV20-1,TRBJ1-1,CSARDLGHEAFF
TRBV27,TRBJ2-7,CASSLSGSTYEQYF